The source of this T cell receptor beta chain is a study of control samples from healthy donors and cancer patients. Here immunoSEQ multiplex PCR was the method, and the copy in TCRdb shows in-frame clones only, minus some. The sample records around 58,000 clones, 90% to 97% being singletons. The CDR3 is made up of 13 amino acids. The V end was cut by 6 bases, the J end by 4 bases, with 9 bases between. Sequenced input: blood. V gene TRBV23-1 combines with J gene TRBJ1-4, with D possibly matching TRBD1 (5 bases). TRBV23-1 is placed among ORFs of uncertain function. The sequence derives from a woman between 18 and 30 years old in good health. DNA for the CDR3: TGCGCCAGCAGAACAGGCCATAATGAAAAACTGTTTTTT. As protein: CASRTGHNEKLFF.